A selection of T cell receptor beta chains follows, all from one sample in a study of regulatory T cells in long-lasting Graves disease. TCRdb reprocessed the multiplex PCR reads with MiXCR, giving one entry per CDR3 protein. Of 400,000 to 450,000 distinct CDR3 sequences listed, about a quarter are singletons. The sequencing here drew on peripheral blood mononuclear cells (PBMCs), taken when the disease was refractory, from a patient treated with antithyroid drugs. Receptors originate from a female donor with Graves disease. The CDR3 runs from the conserved cysteine through the conserved F or W. D genes are given only for firm matches. The size field is filled for only some rows; it gives once, few, many or a size class.

>TRBJ2-2|few|TRBV6-1|.
TGTGCCAGCAGCGTCCTAGCGAACACCGGGGAGCTGTTTTTT
CASSVLANTGELFF
>TRBJ2-7|.|TRBV18|.
TGTGCCAGCTCACCACAGGGCATTCCGGGCGAGCAGTACTTC
CASSPQGIPGEQYF
>TRBJ2-1|.|TRBV28|TRBD1
TGTGCCAGCAGTTTGAGGACAGGGGGTCATGAGCAGTTCTTC
CASSLRTGGHEQFF
>TRBJ2-7|few|TRBV7-2|.
TGTGCCAGCAGCTTGTTTGGTGTTGGAGCCTATGCTCGCTCCTACGAGCAGTACTTC
CASSLFGVGAYARSYEQYF
>TRBJ1-2|few|TRBV11-1|.
TGTGCCAGCAGCTTGGACGGACTATGGAGCTACACCTTC
CASSLDGLWSYTF
>TRBJ2-7|few|TRBV7-6|.
TGTGCCAGCAGCAACGGACAGAAGACCGGCGAGCAGTACTTC
CASSNGQKTGEQYF
>TRBJ2-5|many|TRBV18|.
TGTGCCAGCTCACCAGGAATACTAGAAGAGACCCAGTACTTC
CASSPGILEETQYF
>TRBJ2-7|few|TRBV11-2|.
TGTGCCAGCAGCCGATTAACCGAGCAGTACTTC
CASSRLTEQYF
>TRBJ1-2|.|TRBV5-1|.
TGCGCCAGCAGCTTGGGACAGCAAAACTATGGCTACACCTTC
CASSLGQQNYGYTF
>TRBJ2-7|many|TRBV7-2|.
TGTGCCAGCAGCCGCCGCGGCCTACCATCCTACGAGCAGTACTTC
CASSRRGLPSYEQYF
>TRBJ1-6|few|TRBV6-6|.
TGTGCCAGCAGTTACTCGACTCAGGGAGGCTCACCCCTCCACTTT
CASSYSTQGGSPLHF
>TRBJ2-7|.|TRBV20-1|TRBD2
TGCAGTGCTAGAGATCCTAGCGGGAGGTCGCGGGAGCAGTACTTC
CSARDPSGRSREQYF
>TRBJ2-7|.|TRBV10-3|TRBD1
TGTGCCATCAGTGAGAGGGACAGGGGCGACGAGCAGTACTTC
CAISERDRGDEQYF
>TRBJ2-5|many|TRBV7-7|.
TGTGCCAGCAGCTTAGAGGCTAGCTGGGTTGGGACCCAGTACTTC
CASSLEASWVGTQYF
>TRBJ2-5|.|TRBV7-6|TRBD2
TGTGCCAGCAGCTCCGGGACTAGAAAGGGTCGGACGGGAGAGACCCAGTACTTC
CASSSGTRKGRTGETQYF
>TRBJ2-5|many|TRBV7-2|.
TGTGCCAGCAGCCCCGGGGCAGCAGAGACCCAGTACTTC
CASSPGAAETQYF
>TRBJ2-4|many|TRBV2|TRBD1
TGTGCCAGCAGCACAGGGGCGGTGGGGAACATTCAGTACTTC
CASSTGAVGNIQYF
>TRBJ1-5|many|TRBV6-9|.
TGTGCCAGCAGTTATCAAGGGGTCGGTCAGCCCCAGCATTTT
CASSYQGVGQPQHF
>TRBJ1-1|few|TRBV30|.
TGTGCCTGGAGTGTCCGGGGGATGAACACTGAAGCTTTCTTT
CAWSVRGMNTEAFF
>TRBJ1-2|many|TRBV7-2|.
TGTGCCAGCAGCTTAGTGGCAGGGGATAACTATGGCTACACCTTC
CASSLVAGDNYGYTF
>TRBJ2-5|few|TRBV18|TRBD2
TGTGCCAGCTCAGAAGCCGGGACTAGCAAAGAGACCCAGTACTTC
CASSEAGTSKETQYF
>TRBJ1-2|.|TRBV5-1|.
TGCGCCAGCAGCTGGGATGGGGGAGTCGGTTGGCGATATGGCTACACCTTC
CASSWDGGVGWRYGYTF
>TRBJ2-5|many|TRBV27|.
TGTGCCAGCAGTTTAAGCAGGCAAGAGACCCAGTACTTC
CASSLSRQETQYF
>TRBJ1-5|few|TRBV19|TRBD1
TGTGCCAGTAGTACAGGACAGGGAGATGTTCGCAATCAGCCCCAGCATTTT
CASSTGQGDVRNQPQHF
>TRBJ1-4|.|TRBV30|TRBD1
TGTGCCTGGAGTATCGTCAGGGGGCGATATGAAAAACTGTTTTTT
CAWSIVRGRYEKLFF
>TRBJ2-2|.|TRBV28|TRBD2
TGTGCCAGCAGCCCGACTAGCGGGAGTGGTGACACCGGGGAGCCGTTTTTT
CASSPTSGSGDTGEPFF